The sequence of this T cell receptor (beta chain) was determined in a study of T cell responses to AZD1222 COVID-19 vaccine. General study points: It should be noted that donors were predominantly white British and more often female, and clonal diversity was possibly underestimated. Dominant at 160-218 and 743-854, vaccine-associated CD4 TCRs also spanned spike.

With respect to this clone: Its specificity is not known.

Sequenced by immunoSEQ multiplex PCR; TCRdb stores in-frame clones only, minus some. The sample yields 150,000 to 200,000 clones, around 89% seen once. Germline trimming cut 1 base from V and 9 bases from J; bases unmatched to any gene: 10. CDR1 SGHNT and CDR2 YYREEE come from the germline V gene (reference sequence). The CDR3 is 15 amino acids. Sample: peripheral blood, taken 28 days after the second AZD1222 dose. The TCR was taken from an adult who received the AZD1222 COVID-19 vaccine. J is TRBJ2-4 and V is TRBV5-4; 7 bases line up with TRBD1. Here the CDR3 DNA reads TGTGCCAGCAGCTTGCAGGGGGAATCCAAGGGCATTCAGTACTTC. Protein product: CASSLQGESKGIQYF.